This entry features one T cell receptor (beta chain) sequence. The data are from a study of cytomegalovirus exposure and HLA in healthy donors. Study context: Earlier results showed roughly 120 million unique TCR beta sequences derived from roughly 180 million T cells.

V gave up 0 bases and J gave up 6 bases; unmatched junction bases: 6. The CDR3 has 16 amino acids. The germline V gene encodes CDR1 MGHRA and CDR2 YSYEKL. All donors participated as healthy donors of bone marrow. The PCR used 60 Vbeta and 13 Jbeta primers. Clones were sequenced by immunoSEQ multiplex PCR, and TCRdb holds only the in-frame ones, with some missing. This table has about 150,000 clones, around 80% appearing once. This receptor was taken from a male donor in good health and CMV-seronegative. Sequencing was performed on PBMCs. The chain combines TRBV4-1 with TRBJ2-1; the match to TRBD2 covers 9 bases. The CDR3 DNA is TGCGCCAGCAGCCAAGAAGAGGCGGGAGGGCTCAATGAGCAGTTCTTC. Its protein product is CASSQEEAGGLNEQFF.